A single sample gave rise to the 4 T cell receptor beta chains below, sequenced in a study of cytomegalovirus exposure and HLA in healthy donors. With 60 Vbeta and 13 Jbeta primers, the PCR was carried out. Sequencing used immunoSEQ multiplex PCR; TCRdb keeps in-frame clones, though not all of them. The sample has under 150,000 clones; approximately 77% are singletons. The specimen sequenced was PBMCs. These receptor sequences come from a woman in her 40s in good health and CMV-seronegative.

This clone appeared a few times. The chain links TRBV7-2 to TRBJ1-5; TRBD1 aligns across 7 bases. CDR1 is SGHTA and CDR2 is FQGNSA in the germline V gene. CDR3 size: 15 residues. The junction had 10 bases not matched to a gene; V was cut back by 5 bases and J by 6 bases. In nucleotides, the CDR3 is TGTGCCAGCAGCACTCAGGGGGGCGGTACTCAGCCCCAGCATTTT. Translation: CASSTQGGGTQPQHF.

This clone showed up just a few times. J is TRBJ1-6 and V is TRBV20-1, with unresolved D. Trimming removed 3 bases at V and 13 bases at J, with 7 bases between. This CDR3 is 10 amino acids long. Germline values: CDR1 DFQATT, CDR2 SNEGSKA (reference sequence). CDR3 loop: CSARVGPLHF. CDR3 coding DNA: TGCAGTGCTAGGGTCGGGCCCCTCCACTTT.

J is TRBJ1-5 and V is TRBV15; tentatively, D is TRBD1 (5 bases). CDR1 and CDR2 from the germline V gene are LNHNV and YYDKDF (reference sequence). Deletions cut 0 bases from V and 3 bases from J, with 12 bases between. The CDR3 has 16 residues. The CDR3 DNA reads TGTGCCACCAGCAGAGATTTGGCAGGGCCCAATCAGCCCCAGCATTTT. Translated: CATSRDLAGPNQPQHF.

J is TRBJ1-6 and V is TRBV9, with TRBD1 as a possible D gene (6 bases). Germline V CDR1 and CDR2: SGDLS, YYNGEE. V was clipped by 0 bases and J by 6 bases, with 13 bases between them. The CDR3 is made up of 16 amino acids. CDR3: CASSVETGGSNSPLHF. CDR3 nucleotide sequence: TGTGCCAGCAGCGTAGAGACAGGTGGTAGTAATTCACCCCTCCACTTT.